These T cell receptor beta chains were read from a single sample in a study of blood T cell repertoires in COVID-19. The table came from immunoSEQ multiplex PCR; TCRdb's copy has only in-frame clones and leaves some out. This repertoire shows 35,000 to 45,000 clones, roughly 81% found once; its top ten account for around 13%. The sequencing input was peripheral blood. The receptors derive from an older woman in a cohort sampled during active COVID-19. The CDR3 runs from the conserved cysteine through the conserved F or W. The D gene is left open where the match is weak. A row's size may be missing; if present it is once, few, many or a size class.

CDR3nt: TGTGCCAGCAGCCCCGGGGGGGCGAAGGCAGATACGCAGTATTTT
CDR3aa: CASSPGGAKADTQYF
j_gene: TRBJ2-3
d_gene: TRBD2
v_gene: TRBV5-4
abundance: once

CDR3nt: TGTGCCAGCAGTCGGGACAGGGCTAATCAGCCCCAGCATTTT
CDR3aa: CASSRDRANQPQHF
j_gene: TRBJ1-5
d_gene: TRBD1
v_gene: TRBV28
abundance: -

CDR3nt: TGTGCCAGCAGCTCCACAGGGTATGGCTACACCTTC
CDR3aa: CASSSTGYGYTF
j_gene: TRBJ1-2
d_gene: -
v_gene: TRBV7-9
abundance: -

CDR3nt: TGTGCCAGCAGTTTCGGGTATGGACAGCCCCAGCATTTT
CDR3aa: CASSFGYGQPQHF
j_gene: TRBJ1-5
d_gene: -
v_gene: TRBV6-6
abundance: -

CDR3nt: TGTGCCAGCAGCTTACAGGGCCGGGAGACCCAGTACTTC
CDR3aa: CASSLQGRETQYF
j_gene: TRBJ2-5
d_gene: -
v_gene: TRBV11-3
abundance: -

CDR3nt: TGTGCCAGCAGCTTGGCCGGGACAGGGGGCGCGTACGAGCAGTACTTC
CDR3aa: CASSLAGTGGAYEQYF
j_gene: TRBJ2-7
d_gene: TRBD1
v_gene: TRBV5-4
abundance: once

CDR3nt: TGCGCCAGCAGCGATCTATCCTACGAGCAGTACTTC
CDR3aa: CASSDLSYEQYF
j_gene: TRBJ2-7
d_gene: -
v_gene: TRBV10-2
abundance: -

CDR3nt: TGTGCCAGCAGCTACGGGACACTCCCAGTGAATGAGCAGTTCTTC
CDR3aa: CASSYGTLPVNEQFF
j_gene: TRBJ2-1
d_gene: -
v_gene: TRBV9
abundance: -

CDR3nt: TGCGCCAGCAGCCAGAGGGCAGGGGGACCAGATACGCAGTATTTT
CDR3aa: CASSQRAGGPDTQYF
j_gene: TRBJ2-3
d_gene: TRBD1
v_gene: TRBV4-3
abundance: -

CDR3nt: TGTGCCAGCAGCCCCGGGGGGACAGGGAACACTGAAGCTTTCTTT
CDR3aa: CASSPGGTGNTEAFF
j_gene: TRBJ1-1
d_gene: TRBD1
v_gene: TRBV27
abundance: -

CDR3nt: TGTGCCAGCAGCCGCCGGACAGGAAACACCGGGGAGCTGTTTTTT
CDR3aa: CASSRRTGNTGELFF
j_gene: TRBJ2-2
d_gene: TRBD1
v_gene: TRBV7-6
abundance: few

CDR3nt: TGTGCCAGTAGTAGCCGACGGGAGAGCAATCAGCCCCAGCATTTT
CDR3aa: CASSSRRESNQPQHF
j_gene: TRBJ1-5
d_gene: -
v_gene: TRBV19
abundance: -

CDR3nt: TGTGCCAGCAGTCCCGACTTTCGGGGTGGCTACACCTTC
CDR3aa: CASSPDFRGGYTF
j_gene: TRBJ1-2
d_gene: -
v_gene: TRBV28
abundance: -

CDR3nt: TGTGCCAGCAGCCTACGAGGGCCGAGAACCGGGGAGCTGTTTTTT
CDR3aa: CASSLRGPRTGELFF
j_gene: TRBJ2-2
d_gene: -
v_gene: TRBV3-1/TRBV3-2
abundance: -

CDR3nt: TGTGCCAGCAGCTTAGGCGGGGTTCCATATGACACTGAAGCTTTCTTT
CDR3aa: CASSLGGVPYDTEAFF
j_gene: TRBJ1-1
d_gene: -
v_gene: TRBV7-8
abundance: -

CDR3nt: TGTGCCAGTAGTAGGGGGACTAGCGTTAACACAGATACGCAGTATTTT
CDR3aa: CASSRGTSVNTDTQYF
j_gene: TRBJ2-3
d_gene: TRBD2
v_gene: TRBV19
abundance: -

CDR3nt: TGTGCCTGGAGTCCTACAGGGGATGGCTACACCTTC
CDR3aa: CAWSPTGDGYTF
j_gene: TRBJ1-2
d_gene: TRBD1
v_gene: TRBV30
abundance: -

CDR3nt: TGTGCCAGCAGCGGCAGAACAACTAATGAAAAACTGTTTTTT
CDR3aa: CASSGRTTNEKLFF
j_gene: TRBJ1-4
d_gene: -
v_gene: TRBV5-6
abundance: -

CDR3nt: TGTGCCAGCAGCGGGATCCTCTCCTACAATGAGCAGTTCTTC
CDR3aa: CASSGILSYNEQFF
j_gene: TRBJ2-1
d_gene: -
v_gene: TRBV2
abundance: -

CDR3nt: TGTGCCAGCAGCCCCGGGGGGAATGAAAAACTGTTTTTT
CDR3aa: CASSPGGNEKLFF
j_gene: TRBJ1-4
d_gene: -
v_gene: TRBV27
abundance: -

CDR3nt: TGTGCCATCAGTGCCCCGGGACAGGGTAAGACAACGTATGGCTACACCTTC
CDR3aa: CAISAPGQGKTTYGYTF
j_gene: TRBJ1-2
d_gene: TRBD1
v_gene: TRBV10-3
abundance: -

CDR3nt: TGTGCCAGCAGTTACTCTTGGCAGGGAACCGGGGAGCTGTTTTTT
CDR3aa: CASSYSWQGTGELFF
j_gene: TRBJ2-2
d_gene: -
v_gene: TRBV6-5
abundance: -

CDR3nt: TGTGCCAGCAGTTCGGGGGAAGGCACAGATACGCAGTATTTT
CDR3aa: CASSSGEGTDTQYF
j_gene: TRBJ2-3
d_gene: -
v_gene: TRBV6-2/TRBV6-3
abundance: few

CDR3nt: TGTGCCAGCAGTTACCTACAGGGGGCTAGAGGCAATCAGCCCCAGCATTTT
CDR3aa: CASSYLQGARGNQPQHF
j_gene: TRBJ1-5
d_gene: TRBD1
v_gene: TRBV6-2/TRBV6-3
abundance: -

CDR3nt: TGTGCCAGTAGTCCTCGCAGAAGAGGAGGGGATGGCTACACCTTC
CDR3aa: CASSPRRRGGDGYTF
j_gene: TRBJ1-2
d_gene: -
v_gene: TRBV19
abundance: -

CDR3nt: TGTGCCAGCAGCCAGAACATCGGACTAGCCGGCATTCAGTACTTC
CDR3aa: CASSQNIGLAGIQYF
j_gene: TRBJ2-4
d_gene: TRBD2
v_gene: TRBV3-1/TRBV3-2
abundance: -

CDR3nt: TGTGCCAGTACCACCTTCGGGACTAGCGGTTTAAGGCAGTTCTTC
CDR3aa: CASTTFGTSGLRQFF
j_gene: TRBJ2-1
d_gene: TRBD2
v_gene: TRBV19
abundance: -

CDR3nt: TGTGCCATCGGTCCGAGGACAGGGGGACCTGGGGCCAACGTCCTGACTTTC
CDR3aa: CAIGPRTGGPGANVLTF
j_gene: TRBJ2-6
d_gene: TRBD1
v_gene: TRBV10-3
abundance: once

CDR3nt: TGCGCCAGCAGCCCTGGAGCGGTTTTCGGGGAGCTGTTTTTT
CDR3aa: CASSPGAVFGELFF
j_gene: TRBJ2-2
d_gene: -
v_gene: TRBV5-1
abundance: -

CDR3nt: TGTGCCAGCAGGTTCCTGACTAGCACAGATACGCAGTATTTT
CDR3aa: CASRFLTSTDTQYF
j_gene: TRBJ2-3
d_gene: -
v_gene: TRBV2
abundance: -

CDR3nt: TGTGCCTGGAGTGTATCGAGCGGAAAGCAGTTCTTC
CDR3aa: CAWSVSSGKQFF
j_gene: TRBJ2-1
d_gene: -
v_gene: TRBV30
abundance: -

CDR3nt: TGTGCCACGAAGCGGACAGGGTCGACCTACAATGAGCAGTTCTTC
CDR3aa: CATKRTGSTYNEQFF
j_gene: TRBJ2-1
d_gene: TRBD1
v_gene: TRBV27
abundance: -

CDR3nt: TGTGCCAGCAGTTACCGGACGGGGACCTACGAGCAGTACTTC
CDR3aa: CASSYRTGTYEQYF
j_gene: TRBJ2-7
d_gene: -
v_gene: TRBV6-2/TRBV6-3
abundance: -

CDR3nt: TGTGCCAGCAGTTCCCTGATTGGGACAGGTGGGAGGTACGAGCAGTACTTC
CDR3aa: CASSSLIGTGGRYEQYF
j_gene: TRBJ2-7
d_gene: TRBD1
v_gene: TRBV28
abundance: -

CDR3nt: TGTGCCAGCAGTTTGGTCCCAGGGGGCGGAGATCAGCCCCAGCATTTT
CDR3aa: CASSLVPGGGDQPQHF
j_gene: TRBJ1-5
d_gene: TRBD1
v_gene: TRBV28
abundance: -

CDR3nt: TGTGCCAGTAGTGAGGCGGTCTGGGAGACCCAGTACTTC
CDR3aa: CASSEAVWETQYF
j_gene: TRBJ2-5
d_gene: -
v_gene: TRBV19
abundance: -

CDR3nt: TGTGCCAGCAGCTTGGGGGAGGAGGGTAGCGGGAGGTTGCGGGGGACGAAGCAGTTCTTC
CDR3aa: CASSLGEEGSGRLRGTKQFF
j_gene: TRBJ2-1
d_gene: TRBD2
v_gene: TRBV5-5
abundance: -

CDR3nt: TGTGCCAGCAGCGTAGGATCGGCAGGGTCAGATACGCAGTATTTT
CDR3aa: CASSVGSAGSDTQYF
j_gene: TRBJ2-3
d_gene: -
v_gene: TRBV9
abundance: once

CDR3nt: TGTGCCACCAGTGATTCTGGACTAGCGGGGGCCTACGAGCAGTACTTC
CDR3aa: CATSDSGLAGAYEQYF
j_gene: TRBJ2-7
d_gene: TRBD2
v_gene: TRBV24-1
abundance: -

CDR3nt: TGTGCCAGCAGCTTATTTATGGGTCGGGCTAGCGGGAGAACAGATACGCAGTATTTT
CDR3aa: CASSLFMGRASGRTDTQYF
j_gene: TRBJ2-3
d_gene: TRBD2
v_gene: TRBV7-6
abundance: -

CDR3nt: TGTGCCAGCAGCCCTTCCCGGACAGGGAGCACTGAAGCTTTCTTT
CDR3aa: CASSPSRTGSTEAFF
j_gene: TRBJ1-1
d_gene: TRBD1
v_gene: TRBV3-1/TRBV3-2
abundance: -

CDR3nt: TGTGCCACCAGTGATGCAGGGGAAGGCAATCAGCCCCAGCATTTT
CDR3aa: CATSDAGEGNQPQHF
j_gene: TRBJ1-5
d_gene: -
v_gene: TRBV24-1
abundance: -

CDR3nt: TGTGCCAGCAGCCACGGGACTAGCGGGAGAATAGATACGCAGTATTTT
CDR3aa: CASSHGTSGRIDTQYF
j_gene: TRBJ2-3
d_gene: TRBD2
v_gene: TRBV3-1/TRBV3-2
abundance: few

CDR3nt: TGTGCCAGCAGTTTATCCCACGGAGGGGCTGAAGCTTTCTTT
CDR3aa: CASSLSHGGAEAFF
j_gene: TRBJ1-1
d_gene: -
v_gene: TRBV28
abundance: -

CDR3nt: TGCAGCGTTGCGACAGGGCTTGGCGGGGAGCTGTTTTTT
CDR3aa: CSVATGLGGELFF
j_gene: TRBJ2-2
d_gene: TRBD1
v_gene: TRBV29-1
abundance: -